These T cell receptor beta chains were read from a single sample in a study of blood T cell repertoires in COVID-19. Some clones are missing from TCRdb's copy, which holds only in-frame ones; the method was immunoSEQ multiplex PCR. This table has roughly 32,000 clones, about 82% appearing once. Input material: peripheral blood. Receptor source: a man at least 80 years old with active COVID-19. Each CDR3 is given with its conserved first and last residue. Fields, in order: clone size, J gene, D gene, V gene, CDR3 DNA, CDR3 protein. The D gene is left open where the match is weak. Not every row has a clone size; where given, it reads once, few, many or a size class.

size: .; J: TRBJ2-3; D: TRBD2; V: TRBV5-4; DNA: TGTGCCAGCAGCTCCAAGCGGGGGGGCCCAGATACGCAGTATTTT; CDR3: CASSSKRGGPDTQYF
size: .; J: TRBJ1-2; D: TRBD1; V: TRBV5-6; DNA: TGTGCCAGCAGCTTGAATTCCGGGACAGGGATGTACACCTTC; CDR3: CASSLNSGTGMYTF
size: .; J: TRBJ2-7; D: .; V: TRBV25-1; DNA: TGTGCCAGCAGCGATCCACGAGGGACCTACGAGCAGTACTTC; CDR3: CASSDPRGTYEQYF
size: .; J: TRBJ2-7; D: .; V: TRBV5-8; DNA: TGTGCCAGCAGCTTAGCCCAGGGTTGGTCCTACGAGCAGTACTTC; CDR3: CASSLAQGWSYEQYF
size: .; J: TRBJ2-1; D: TRBD1; V: TRBV7-3; DNA: TGTGCCAGCAGCCCACTCTCCAGGACAGGGCGAAATGAGCAGTTCTTC; CDR3: CASSPLSRTGRNEQFF
size: few; J: TRBJ1-1; D: .; V: TRBV6-5; DNA: TGTGCCAGCAGCAACCACAGGGAGGGTGAAGCTTTCTTT; CDR3: CASSNHREGEAFF
size: once; J: TRBJ2-1; D: .; V: TRBV4-1; DNA: TGCGCCAGCAGCCATGGGGGCAACAATGAGCAGTTCTTC; CDR3: CASSHGGNNEQFF
size: .; J: TRBJ2-7; D: TRBD1; V: TRBV6-2/TRBV6-3; DNA: TGTGCCAGCAGTTACTCCCACTCCGACAGGGGCGAGCAGTACTTC; CDR3: CASSYSHSDRGEQYF
size: .; J: TRBJ1-2; D: .; V: TRBV5-1; DNA: TGCGCCAGCAGCTTGAGGCCAGGGGATGGCTACACCTTC; CDR3: CASSLRPGDGYTF
size: .; J: TRBJ2-5; D: TRBD1; V: TRBV5-1; DNA: TGCGCCAGCAGCTTGGTTTCGGGACAGGGAAGAGGAGAGACCCAGTACTTC; CDR3: CASSLVSGQGRGETQYF
size: .; J: TRBJ2-3; D: .; V: TRBV6-4; DNA: TGTGCCAGATTGAGCCTAAGAACCCCAATTAGCACAGATACGCAGTATTTT; CDR3: CARLSLRTPISTDTQYF
size: .; J: TRBJ2-7; D: .; V: TRBV5-1; DNA: TGCGCCAGCAGCTTGACCGGGACAAGCTACGAGCAGTACTTC; CDR3: CASSLTGTSYEQYF
size: .; J: TRBJ1-6; D: TRBD1; V: TRBV7-2; DNA: TGTGCCAGCAGCTTAGCTGTGACAGGGGCTTCACCCCTCCACTTT; CDR3: CASSLAVTGASPLHF
size: .; J: TRBJ1-2; D: .; V: TRBV10-3; DNA: TGTGCCATCAGTGAGCCCGAGTATGGCTACACCTTC; CDR3: CAISEPEYGYTF